These 28 T cell receptor beta chains originate from one sample sequenced in a study of beta chain features in type 1 diabetes. Findings and caveats of the study: Among all four CD4+ subsets, Type 1 diabetes patients had TCRB CDR3s that were moderately but significantly shorter.

Expressed TCRB transcripts got sequenced, as all isolated RNA was reverse transcribed. Data came from immunoSEQ multiplex PCR; TCRdb stores just in-frame clones and leaves some out. The profile covers around 710,000 clones, with roughly an eighth appearing a single time and around 0.12% taken by the ten largest. Their antigens remain unidentified. Input material: naive CD4+ T cells from blood. Receptors were obtained from a man aged 25-40 years with type 1 diabetes.

This chain uses TRBV6-5 with TRBJ2-7, with D perhaps matching TRBD2 (6 bases). V lost 0 bases and J lost 4, with 16 bases in between. The CDR3 is made up of 16 amino acids. Germline V gene lookup returns CDR1 MNHEY and CDR2 SVGAGI. DNA for the CDR3: TGTGCCAGCAGTTACTCTATCAATAGCGGACGATACGAGCAGTACTTC. The encoded protein is CASSYSINSGRYEQYF.

The chain combines TRBV14 with TRBJ2-3, with D unresolved. The CDR3 is made up of 14 amino acids. In germline, CDR1 is SGHDN, CDR2 FVKESK. Trimming shortened V by 4 bases and J by 2 bases, and 10 bases separated the two germline ends. CDR3 DNA: TGTGCCAGCAGCCTTAGGCAGCTCACAGATACGCAGTATTTT. Its protein product is CASSLRQLTDTQYF.

This clone was observed a handful of times. This sequence joins TRBV6-4 and TRBJ2-2, with 8 positions matching TRBD2. V was clipped by 6 bases and J by 5 bases; unmatched bases: 5. Germline lookup yields CDR1 MRHNA and CDR2 SNTAGT. This CDR3 comprises 14 residues. The CDR3 sequence: CASRAGVETGELFF. As DNA, the CDR3 is TGTGCCAGCAGAGCGGGGGTTGAGACCGGGGAGCTGTTTTTT.

Turning to this clone: Given the absence of the conserved phenylalanine or tryptophan at the CDR3 end, a read error is likely. The limits of the CDR3 on the DNA are not certain, so only TCRdb's listed CDR3 is given. V and J are TRBV6-5 and TRBJ1-3. The germline V gene has CDR1 MNHEY and CDR2 SVGAGI. The CDR3 length is 8 residues, termini included. CDR3 amino acids: CASSIGVL.

V and J are TRBV7-9 and TRBJ1-5; D ambiguous. CDR1 is SEHNR and CDR2 is FQNEAQ in the germline V gene (reference sequence). CDR3 size: 12 residues. V was pared by 2 bases and J by 7 bases, with 6 bases between. The DNA for the CDR3 is TGTGCCAGCAGCTTATGGGCACAGCCCCAGCATTTT. Protein: CASSLWAQPQHF.

The gene calls are TRBV19 and TRBJ2-7; tentative D call: TRBD2 (5 bases). Per the germline V gene, CDR1 is LNHDA and CDR2 is SQIVND (reference sequence). V was pared by 5 bases and J by 1 base, with 12 bases between. This CDR3 is 14 amino acids long. The chain's CDR3 is CASSPSRGSYEQYF. CDR3 bases: TGTGCCAGTAGTCCCTCTCGGGGTTCCTACGAGCAGTACTTC. Combining the CDR3 with reference TRBV19 and TRBJ2-7 gives the whole variable domain DGGITQSPKYLFRKEGQNVTLSCEQNLNHDAMYWYRQDPGQGLRLIYYSQIVNDFQKGDIAEGYSVSREKKESFPLTVTSAQKNPTAFYLCASSPSRGSYEQYFGPGTRLTVT.

V usage is TRBV2 and J usage is TRBJ1-5; 7 bases fit TRBD1. V gave up 11 bases and J gave up 1 base; unmatched junction bases: 5. There are 13 residues in the CDR3. Looked up from germline, CDR1 is SNHLY and CDR2 is FYNNEI. The CDR3 DNA sequence: TGTGCCGGAAACAGGGGAAGCAATCAGCCCCAGCATTTT. As protein: CAGNRGSNQPQHF.

This clone was detected only a few times. The chain carries TRBV6-1 and TRBJ1-5; D not certain. CDR1 and CDR2 (germline): MNHNS, SASEGT. The germline V and J ends were trimmed by 2 bases and 2 bases, with 4 bases remaining between them. CDR3 length: 13 residues. The CDR3 spells CASSEQGNQPQHF. CDR3 sequence (DNA): TGTGCCAGCAGTGAACAGGGCAATCAGCCCCAGCATTTT.

The rearrangement uses TRBV19 and TRBJ1-2, with D possibly matching TRBD1 (5 bases). Germline loops: CDR1 LNHDA, CDR2 SQIVND (reference sequence). Trimming removed 3 bases at V and 5 bases at J, with 13 bases between. The CDR3 is made up of 14 amino acids. The CDR3 loop reads CASSIQGPVYGYTF. The CDR3, as DNA: TGTGCCAGTAGTATCCAGGGACCGGTATATGGCTACACCTTC.

V and J are TRBV4-2 and TRBJ2-1; TRBD2 matches at 7 bases. Looked up from germline, CDR1 is LGHNA and CDR2 is YNFKEQ. The CDR3 has 16 amino acids. V was pared by 0 bases and J by 1 base, with 3 bases of the junction left unmatched. In DNA form, the CDR3 reads TGTGCCAGCAGCCAAGACGCAGCGGGATCCTACAATGAGCAGTTCTTC. The encoded protein is CASSQDAAGSYNEQFF.

The sample holds a few counts of this clone. Additional DNA sequences in this sample encode the identical CDR3. This chain joins TRBV5-1 and TRBJ1-2; D remains unclear. V lost 0 bases to trimming and J lost 4 bases, with 7 bases between them. The CDR3 runs 13 residues. CDR1 is SGHRS, CDR2 YFSETQ, per germline. The CDR3 nucleotides read TGCGCCAGCAGCTTGGCCGGCAGCTATGGCTACACCTTC. This codes for CASSLAGSYGYTF.

This clone was recorded a few times. The chain is built from TRBV5-1 and TRBJ2-3, with 7 nucleotides matching TRBD1. CDR1 is SGHRS, CDR2 YFSETQ, per germline. This CDR3 has 16 amino acids. Trimming cost V 4 bases and J 2 bases; bases outside gene matches: 10. This chain's CDR3 is CASSAGQAGVTDTQYF. The CDR3 region has the DNA TGCGCCAGCAGCGCCGGACAGGCTGGGGTCACAGATACGCAGTATTTT.

This clone has only a few counts. The V gene is TRBV23-1, the J gene TRBJ2-7; 11 nucleotides align to TRBD1. TRBV23-1 is noted as an ORF with a role that remains uncertain. The CDR3 length is 15 residues. The V and J ends lost 4 bases and 5 bases, in that order; junction bases with no gene match: 7. The DNA of the CDR3 is TGCGCCAGCAGTCTCTCGTTGGGACAGGGGGACGAGCAGTACTTC. Its protein is CASSLSLGQGDEQYF.

The chain employs TRBV4-3 and TRBJ1-2, with 10 bases aligning to TRBD1. The CDR3 covers 15 residues. V lost 4 bases, J lost 5 bases, and 7 bases stayed unmatched. The V gene's germline CDR1 is LGHNA and CDR2 YSLEER. The CDR3 sequence: CASSRNRDRGYGYTF. CDR3 DNA: TGCGCCAGCAGCCGAAACCGGGACAGGGGTTATGGCTACACCTTC.

This clone was observed a handful of times. The chain carries TRBV5-1 and TRBJ2-5, with TRBD2 as a possible D gene (5 bases). V was pared by 3 bases and J by 4 bases, with 13 bases between. CDR1 and CDR2 (germline): SGHRS, YFSETQ. CDR3 size: 14 residues. The CDR3 is CASSYGEKGETQYF. As DNA, the CDR3 is TGCGCCAGCAGCTACGGGGAGAAGGGAGAGACCCAGTACTTC. The full variable domain, completed using reference TRBV5-1 and TRBJ2-5, is KAGVTQTPRYLIKTRGQQVTLSCSPISGHRSVSWYQQTPGQGLQFLFEYFSETQRNKGNFPGRFSGRQFSNSRSEMNVSTLELGDSALYLCASSYGEKGETQYFGPGTRLLVL.

This clone was observed a few times. This sequence joins TRBV19 and TRBJ1-2, with 7 bases lining up with TRBD1. V lost 2 bases and J lost 4; bases outside the gene matches: 7. Germline V gene sequence: CDR1 LNHDA, CDR2 SQIVND (reference sequence). The CDR3 spans 15 residues. The CDR3 DNA is TGTGCCAGTAGTATACCTCGACAGGGTATCTATGGCTACACCTTC. Amino acid sequence: CASSIPRQGIYGYTF. The whole variable domain, filled in from reference TRBV19 and TRBJ1-2, reads DGGITQSPKYLFRKEGQNVTLSCEQNLNHDAMYWYRQDPGQGLRLIYYSQIVNDFQKGDIAEGYSVSREKKESFPLTVTSAQKNPTAFYLCASSIPRQGIYGYTFGSGTRLTVV.

This clone was seen more than once but under ten times. V is TRBV2 and J is TRBJ2-5, with a tentative D call TRBD2 (5 bases). V lost 6 bases and J lost 4, with 15 bases in between. Per germline, CDR1 SNHLY and CDR2 FYNNEI. The CDR3 is made up of 14 amino acids. CDR3 amino acids: CASSEKRVGETQYF. The CDR3 region has the DNA TGTGCCAGCAGCGAAAAGAGGGTAGGAGAGACCCAGTACTTC.

This clone was observed a handful of times. This chain links TRBV7-9 with TRBJ1-3; D call uncertain. The CDR3 spans 14 residues. Looked up from germline, CDR1 is SEHNR and CDR2 is FQNEAQ (reference sequence). V was cut by 5 bases and J by 3 bases, with 11 bases left in between. In nucleotides, the CDR3 is TGTGCCAGCAGCCCGTTTGACAATGGAAACACCATATATTTT. Translating it yields CASSPFDNGNTIYF. Together with reference TRBV7-9 and TRBJ1-3, the CDR3 gives the full variable domain: DTGVSQNPRHKITKRGQNVTFRCDPISEHNRLYWYRQTLGQGPEFLTYFQNEAQLEKSRLLSDRFSAERPKGSFSTLEIQRTEQGDSAMYLCASSPFDNGNTIYFGEGSWLTVV.

This clone was counted only a few times. The chain couples TRBV7-9 to TRBJ1-6, with D tentatively TRBD1 (5 bases). The germline V and J ends were trimmed by 5 bases and 8 bases, with 22 bases remaining between them. Germline lookup yields CDR1 SEHNR and CDR2 FQNEAQ (reference sequence). The CDR3 runs to 17 residues. The CDR3 loop reads CASSPPSGPKRYSPLHF. The CDR3 coding sequence is TGTGCCAGCAGCCCACCATCGGGACCGAAGAGGTATTCACCCCTCCACTTT.

This clone was seen a handful of times. The gene calls are TRBV6-6 and TRBJ1-5; D unresolved. This CDR3 is 16 amino acids long. Trimming cost V 6 bases and J 6 bases, with 21 bases left between them. The germline V gene has CDR1 MNHNY and CDR2 SVGAGI (reference sequence). CDR3 sequence: CASRPPGEAGSQPQHF. For the CDR3, the DNA is TGTGCCAGCAGACCCCCGGGAGAAGCCGGGAGTCAGCCCCAGCATTTT.

There are a few counts of this clone. The J gene is TRBJ1-2, the V gene TRBV5-6, with D uncertain. CDR1 is SGHDT, CDR2 YYEEEE, per germline. There are 14 residues in the CDR3. Trimming took off 2 bases at V and 6 bases at J, with 14 bases between the two ends. The CDR3 coding sequence is TGTGCCAGCAGCTTCGACCAGGAGACTGATGGCTACACCTTC. Encoded protein: CASSFDQETDGYTF.

The J gene is TRBJ2-6, the V gene TRBV25-1; D perhaps matches TRBD1 (6 bases). V lost 0 bases and J 1 base, leaving 7 bases between the germline ends. Per germline, CDR1 MGHDK and CDR2 SYGVNS. The CDR3 runs to 16 residues. The CDR3 here is CASSEYRGSGANVLTF. CDR3 sequence (DNA): TGTGCCAGCAGTGAATACAGGGGTTCTGGGGCCAACGTCCTGACTTTC.

The chain links TRBV18 to TRBJ2-3; D is perhaps TRBD2 (5 bases). The ends were cut back, 0 bases at V and 4 bases at J, with 8 bases in the middle. The germline gives CDR1 KGHSH, CDR2 LQKENI. CDR3 length: 14 residues. The CDR3: CASSPPRGADTQYF. DNA of the CDR3: TGTGCCAGCTCACCACCCCGGGGTGCAGATACGCAGTATTTT. Variable domain in full (rest from reference TRBV18 and TRBJ2-3): NAGVMQNPRHLVRRRGQEARLRCSPMKGHSHVYWYRQLPEEGLKFMVYLQKENIIDESGMPKERFSAEFPKEGPSILRIQQVVRGDSAAYFCASSPPRGADTQYFGPGTRLTVL.

V is TRBV19 and J is TRBJ2-5; tentatively, D is TRBD1 (6 bases). Germline-derived CDR1 and CDR2 are LNHDA and SQIVND (reference sequence). The CDR3 length is 14 residues. Trimming left V 6 bases short and J 5 bases short, with 16 bases between. The CDR3 spells CASSHQTGGETQYF. The DNA for the CDR3 is TGTGCCAGTAGCCACCAGACAGGTGGGGAGACCCAGTACTTC. Variable domain in full (rest from reference TRBV19 and TRBJ2-5): DGGITQSPKYLFRKEGQNVTLSCEQNLNHDAMYWYRQDPGQGLRLIYYSQIVNDFQKGDIAEGYSVSREKKESFPLTVTSAQKNPTAFYLCASSHQTGGETQYFGPGTRLLVL.

This chain connects TRBV4-2 to TRBJ2-1; D might be TRBD2 (7 bases). Looked up from germline, CDR1 is LGHNA and CDR2 is YNFKEQ. This CDR3 is 17 amino acids long. Trimming cost V 0 bases and J 1 base, with 13 bases left between them. The CDR3 here is CASSQDRGGDSYNEQFF. Here the CDR3 DNA reads TGTGCCAGCAGCCAAGATCGAGGGGGGGATTCCTACAATGAGCAGTTCTTC.

The gene calls are TRBV4-1 and TRBJ2-6; no definite D call. Germline V gene data show CDR1 as MGHRA and CDR2 as YSYEKL. This CDR3 contains 16 residues. Trimming left V 4 bases short and J 2 bases short, with 12 bases between. CDR3 sequence: CASSRSEYPGANVLTF. CDR3 sequence (DNA): TGCGCCAGCAGCCGATCCGAGTATCCTGGGGCCAACGTCCTGACTTTC.

The rearrangement uses TRBV7-8 and TRBJ2-3, with 7 bases matching TRBD1. V shed 3 bases and J 5 bases; nucleotides not matched to a gene: 5. The CDR3 consists of 14 residues. CDR1 and CDR2 from the germline V gene are SGHVS and FQNEAQ. Here the CDR3 reads CASSLSAGGDTQYF. DNA of the CDR3: TGTGCCAGCAGCTTGTCGGCAGGGGGAGATACGCAGTATTTT.

The rearrangement joins TRBV28 to TRBJ1-5, with D possibly TRBD1 on 5 matching bases. CDR1 and CDR2 from the germline V gene are MDHEN and SYDVKM. This CDR3 has 14 amino acids. V was trimmed by 5 bases and J by 5 bases, leaving 13 bases between them. This CDR3 is CASSGPGGHQPQHF. The CDR3 DNA sequence: TGTGCCAGCAGTGGCCCGGGGGGTCATCAGCCCCAGCATTTT.